This TCR beta chain appears in the sequencing data of a study of control samples from healthy donors and cancer patients. Method: immunoSEQ multiplex PCR; TCRdb's copy keeps in-frame clones and lacks some. This sample has over 25,000 clones, with about 83% found just once. V lost 1 base and J 2 bases, leaving 18 bases between the germline ends. This CDR3 region has 17 residues. In germline, CDR1 is SGHAT, CDR2 FQNNGV. This chain joins TRBV11-2 and TRBJ2-7; D is uncertain. The clonotype was recovered from a woman in her thirties or forties with lung cancer. The sequenced material came from PBMCs. The CDR3 loop reads CASSLAPSAGDPYEQYF. As DNA, the CDR3 is TGTGCCAGCAGCTTAGCGCCCTCGGCAGGCGACCCCTACGAGCAGTACTTC.